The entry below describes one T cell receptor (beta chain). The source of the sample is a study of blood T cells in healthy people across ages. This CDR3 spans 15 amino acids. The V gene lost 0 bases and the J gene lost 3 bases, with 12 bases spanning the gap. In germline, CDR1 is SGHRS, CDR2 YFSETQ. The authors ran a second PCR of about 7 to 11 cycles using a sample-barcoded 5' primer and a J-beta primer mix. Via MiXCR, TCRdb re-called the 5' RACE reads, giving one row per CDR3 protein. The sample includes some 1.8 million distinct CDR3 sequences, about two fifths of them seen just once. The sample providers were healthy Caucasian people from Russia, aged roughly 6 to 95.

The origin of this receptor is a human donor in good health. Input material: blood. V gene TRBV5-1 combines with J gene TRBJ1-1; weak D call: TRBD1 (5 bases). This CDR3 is CASSLVWGVDTEAFF. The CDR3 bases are TGCGCCAGCAGCTTGGTTTGGGGGGTGGACACTGAAGCTTTCTTT.